This record looks at one T cell receptor beta chain sequence and its context. Its antigen is currently unknown. The method was immunoSEQ multiplex PCR; TCRdb's version includes in-frame clones alone and lacks a portion of them. Of around 340,000 clones in the sample, 88% were seen once. These data come from a study of Ad26.COV2.S vaccination and SARS-CoV-2 variants. Findings and limits, study-wide: Responses of T cells in total may have been underestimated by the TCR breadth and depth analyses.

Treatment defined: around 19 received Ad26.COV2.S at low or high dose, single or two shots; about 5 received placebo; per-sample allocation not given. Samples came from day 63 after the first vaccine or placebo injection. V was cut by 0 bases and J by 4 bases, with 13 bases left in between. The CDR3 sequence is 15 residues long. Germline assignment: CDR1 SGHNT and CDR2 YYREEE (reference sequence). The sample here was peripheral blood, taken in a trial of Ad26.COV2.S vaccine versus placebo. This chain connects TRBV5-4 to TRBJ1-2; D gene ambiguous. The receptor was isolated from a person between 18 and 65 years old who received the Ad26.COV2.S COVID-19 vaccine or a placebo. The CDR3 reads CASSLGSARIYGYTF. DNA of the CDR3: TGTGCCAGCAGCTTGGGGTCCGCCAGGATCTATGGCTACACCTTC.